This TCR beta chain was obtained from a study of blood T cells in healthy people across ages (dated by TCRdb to the mid-2010s). About the full investigation: Template switching captured roughly one uniquely barcoded TCR beta cDNA molecule per two T cells in model experiments. The study measured age-related changes in TCR beta repertoire diversity using deep sequencing normalized with unique cDNA molecular identifiers. Four age groups were formed from the donors: young (average 16 years), middle-aged (approximately 40), aged (under 70) and long-lived (less than 85). To avoid experimental bias, donors of different ages were spread randomly across the sequencing lanes. Two additional independent replicas of 1 million unique cDNA reads from the same blood draw were analyzed for two donors (one aged 18 to 29 and one aged 80 or older). Findings and caveats that apply to the study as a whole: Because the CMV infection status of the donors was unknown, age-related changes in expanded clonotypes may potentially have been confounded. Because profiling used bulk unsorted PBMCs, naive and antigen-experienced compartments could not be compared conclusively. Estimates of total diversity based on one million sequenced T cells were considered lower bounds and underestimates. There was a strong correlation between observed TCR beta diversity and the percentage of naive T cells measured by flow cytometry. As age increased, observed TCR beta diversity per million T cells dropped in a roughly linear way, and a significant reduction was already evident by age about 40. The long-lived group showed more naive CD4+ T cells, fewer expanded clones and increased TCR diversity than the aged group, suggesting age selection.

As regards this clonotype: What this receptor recognizes is not known. The record has no base qualities; no much larger clone is one base away.

Systemically healthy Caucasian individuals from Russia, around 38 in total and aged roughly 6 to 100 years, were included as donors. Ten milliliters of peripheral blood were drawn from each donor into EDTA-treated Vacutainer tubes. Ficoll-Paque density-gradient centrifugation was used to isolate PBMCs, with at least 7 million obtained per sample. Total RNA, at least 5 micrograms per sample, was extracted from PBMCs with Trizol reagent. The percentages of naive CD45RAhigh/CD27high T cells were determined by flow cytometry on a PBMC aliquot from every donor. The protocol used for the library was 5' RACE. The sequencing machine was an Illumina HiSeq 2500. The second PCR ran for about 6 to 12 cycles and used a J-beta primer mix along with a sample-barcoded 5' primer. A unique molecular identifier was introduced onto each TCR beta cDNA molecule by a template-switch 5' adaptor carrying 12 random nucleotides. Each sample yielded at least 2.5 million CDR3-containing paired-end reads. First-strand cDNA synthesis was performed from all RNA using the Mint cDNA synthesis kit, with priming by a TRBC-specific oligonucleotide. Following uracil-DNA glycosylase treatment, all cDNA underwent a first 18-cycle PCR with the universal primers M1SS and BC2_uni_R. Turning to the authors' computational methods: Each sample was normalized by randomly selecting 1 million high-quality reads, each carrying a distinct molecular identifier. Instead of being binned into consensus sequences, reads with shared molecular identifiers were discarded. MiTCR, run with a Q25 quality threshold and the strictest error-elimination algorithm, handled CDR3 identification, clonotype clustering and error correction. Lower-bound total TCR beta diversity was estimated with a nonparametric unseen species model using Euler transformation. The public reads were run again by TCRdb, first through fastp at Q25 and then through MiXCR, and only productive beta chains were kept. Rows are unified per CDR3 protein, each entry keeping the most common DNA and genes. The V and J calls come from TCRdb's annotation, not from the publication. Recorded for this sample are 600,000 or so distinct CDR3 sequences; less than 35% of them occurred a single time. The ten biggest clones cover about a sixth of the sample.

The germline V end is reduced by 0 bases and the J end by 0 bases; junction bases left unmatched: 5. CDR1 and CDR2 are drawn from the germline V gene (reference sequence): DFQATT, SNEGSKA. CDR3 length: 15 amino acids, cysteine to phenylalanine. CDR3 DNA only is kept here, 45 bases in frame from base 1. Rearrangement joined TRBV20-1 to TRBJ2-7, and TRBD1 matches 7 of the central bases. Sequenced input: blood. This sequence originates from an elderly woman in good health. The DNA is TGCAGTGCTAGAGATATGACAGGGACCTCCTACGAGCAGTACTTC. Translation gives CSARDMTGTSYEQYF.